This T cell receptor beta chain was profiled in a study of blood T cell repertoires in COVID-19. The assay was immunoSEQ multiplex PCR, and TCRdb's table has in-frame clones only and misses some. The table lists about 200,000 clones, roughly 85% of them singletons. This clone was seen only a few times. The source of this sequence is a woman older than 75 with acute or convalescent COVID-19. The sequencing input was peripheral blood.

CDR3 bases: TGCAGTGCTAGTAGCCCGCTAGCGGGAGACGACGAGCAGTACTTC. Amino acids: CSASSPLAGDDEQYF. The rearrangement uses TRBV20-1 and TRBJ2-7; TRBD2 aligns across 10 bases. The ends lost 3 bases at V and 5 bases at J; junction bases unmatched: 10. This CDR3 is 15 amino acids long. Germline assignment: CDR1 DFQATT and CDR2 SNEGSKA (reference sequence).